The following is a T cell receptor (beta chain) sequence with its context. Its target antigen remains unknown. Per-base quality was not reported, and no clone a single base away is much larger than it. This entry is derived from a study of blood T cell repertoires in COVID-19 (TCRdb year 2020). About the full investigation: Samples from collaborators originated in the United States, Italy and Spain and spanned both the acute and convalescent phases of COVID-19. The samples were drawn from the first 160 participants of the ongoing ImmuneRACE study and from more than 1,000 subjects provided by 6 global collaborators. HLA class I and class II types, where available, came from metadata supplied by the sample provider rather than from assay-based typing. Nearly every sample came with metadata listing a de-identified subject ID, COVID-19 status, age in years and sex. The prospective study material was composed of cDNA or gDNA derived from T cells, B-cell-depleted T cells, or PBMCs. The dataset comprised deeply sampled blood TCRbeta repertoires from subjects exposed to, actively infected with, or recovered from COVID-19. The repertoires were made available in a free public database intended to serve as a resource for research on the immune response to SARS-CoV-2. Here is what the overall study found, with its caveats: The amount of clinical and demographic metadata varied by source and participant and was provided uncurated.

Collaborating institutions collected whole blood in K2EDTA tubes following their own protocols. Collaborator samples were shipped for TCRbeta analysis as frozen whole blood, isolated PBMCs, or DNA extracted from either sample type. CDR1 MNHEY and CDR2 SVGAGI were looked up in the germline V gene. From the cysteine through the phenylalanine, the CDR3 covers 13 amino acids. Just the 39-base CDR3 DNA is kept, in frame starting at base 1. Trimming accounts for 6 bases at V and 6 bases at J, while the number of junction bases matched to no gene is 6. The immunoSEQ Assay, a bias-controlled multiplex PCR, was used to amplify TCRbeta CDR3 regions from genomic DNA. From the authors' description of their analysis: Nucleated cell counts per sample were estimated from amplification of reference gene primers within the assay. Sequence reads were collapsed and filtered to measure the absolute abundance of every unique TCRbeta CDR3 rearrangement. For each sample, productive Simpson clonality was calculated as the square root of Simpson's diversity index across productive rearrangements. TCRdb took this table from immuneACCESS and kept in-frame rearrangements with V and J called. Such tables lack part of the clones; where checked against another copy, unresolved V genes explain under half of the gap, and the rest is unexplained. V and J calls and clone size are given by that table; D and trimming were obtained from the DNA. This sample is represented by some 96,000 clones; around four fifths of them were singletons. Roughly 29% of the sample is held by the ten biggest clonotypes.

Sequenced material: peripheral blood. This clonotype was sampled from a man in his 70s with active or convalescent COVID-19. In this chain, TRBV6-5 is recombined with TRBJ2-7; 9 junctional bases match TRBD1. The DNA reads TGTGCCAGCAGACAGGGGGCCAAGAGCGAGCAGTACTTC. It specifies CASRQGAKSEQYF.